This T cell receptor (beta chain) was identified in a study of T-cell memory formation after mild COVID-19. TCRdb re-called the 5' RACE reads with MiXCR, one entry per CDR3 protein. The data contain over 120,000 distinct CDR3 sequences, 20% to 25% of them singletons. In germline, CDR1 is MNHEY, CDR2 SMNVEV (reference sequence). Unmatched junction bases numbered 6, after V lost 4 bases and J lost 0 bases. The CDR3 consists of 15 residues. The chain is built from TRBV27 and TRBJ2-7; 7 bases fit TRBD1. The receptor was isolated from an adult woman who had mild COVID-19 (a few samples of this study predate the infection). Cell type and time point are not known. Sequencing was done on a sample of PBMCs or a T cell subset sorted from them (not recorded which). The CDR3 here is CASSWDWDSSYEQYF. For the CDR3, the DNA is TGTGCCAGCAGTTGGGATTGGGACAGCTCCTACGAGCAGTACTTC.